The T cell receptor beta chain under discussion was sequenced for a study of T-cell reconstitution after alpha-beta-depleted transplantation in children (TCRdb year 2016). Context from the whole study: Using TCR repertoire profiling, the study quantitatively followed how T-cell immune reconstitution unfolded in children after TCRalphabeta/CD19-depleted allogeneic hematopoietic cell transplantation. Results and caveats for the whole study, not just this receptor: Apparently early alphabetaT-cell count recovery about two months after transplant reportedly relied on only several hundred rapidly expanded clones derived from non-depleted graft cells. Hyperexpanded clone frequencies declined over subsequent months; after one year, T-cell counts and TCRbeta diversity were mostly attributed to newly produced T cells. In some patients, the high TCRbeta diversity seen at day 60 was put down to recipient T cells and intrathymic progenitors that had survived conditioning.

According to the germline V gene (reference sequence), CDR1 reads DFQATT and CDR2 reads SNEGSKA. The germline ends are 13 bases apart after V is trimmed by 2 bases and J by 5 bases. The CDR3 measures 13 amino acids from cysteine to phenylalanine. Just CDR3 DNA is preserved here, 39 bases in frame from base 1. The treatment or condition label here, explained by the study, means: allogeneic hematopoietic cell transplantation with graft depleted of TCRalphabeta T cells and CD19 B cells. The children who served as transplant recipients had been given grafts of TCRalphabeta/CD19-depleted allogeneic hematopoietic cells. In this sample, this clonotype turned up many times. Its recognized antigen is unknown. Base qualities are not recorded, but no much larger clone differs from it by a single base. Library generation was performed with PCR. The sequencing machine was an Illumina HiSeq 2500. To normalize quantification of the TCRbeta repertoire, the TCR libraries were built with molecular barcoding that relied on unique molecular identifiers. The public reads were reprocessed in TCRdb via fastp at Q25 and MiXCR, keeping in-frame beta chains. Each CDR3 protein gets just one entry, which takes the most common genes and DNA from the rows behind it. This sample holds 350,000 to 500,000 distinct CDR3 sequences; around two fifths were observed only once. Together, the top ten hold approximately 30% of the sample.

This chain joins TRBV20-1 to TRBJ2-7; the D gene cannot be resolved reliably. The sequence derives from a girl aged 2-15 years with aplastic anemia, due to receive a stem cell transplant. This material consisted of PBMCs, taken before TCRalphabeta/CD19-depleted stem cell transplant. In nucleotides, the sequence is TGCAGTGCTAGATTCATGGGTGGGAACGAGCAGTACTTC. The translation is CSARFMGGNEQYF.